Listed below are T cell receptor beta chains from one sample, sequenced in a study of T cell repertoires in cytomegalovirus infection. One entry per CDR3 protein, called by TCRdb with MiXCR from the reads. The sample lists under 350,000 distinct CDR3 sequences; approximately 9.5% were seen once. The sequenced sample consisted of PBMCs. These receptors were obtained from a human donor in good health (CMV status not recorded). Some clones in this sample may be carry-over from other donors' samples. Both conserved end residues are part of each CDR3. The D gene is left open where the match is weak. Not all rows give a size; the values are once, few, many and, for expanded clones, a class.

V: TRBV7-3; size: few; J: TRBJ2-7; D: TRBD1; CDR3: CASSAYDLGQGALHEQYF; DNA: TGTGCCAGCAGCGCCTACGACCTTGGACAGGGGGCTCTCCACGAGCAGTACTTC
V: TRBV5-1; size: few; J: TRBJ2-1; D: .; CDR3: CASSRDNERQFF; DNA: TGCGCCAGCAGTCGGGACAACGAAAGGCAGTTCTTC
V: TRBV7-2; size: many; J: TRBJ2-2; D: .; CDR3: CASSRDNLGGGELFF; DNA: TGTGCCAGCAGCCGGGACAACCTCGGCGGCGGGGAGCTGTTTTTT
V: TRBV7-9; size: few; J: TRBJ1-1; D: .; CDR3: CASSLAIGKEGTEAFF; DNA: TGTGCCAGCAGCTTAGCCATCGGAAAAGAGGGCACTGAAGCTTTCTTT
V: TRBV28; size: .; J: TRBJ2-3; D: .; CDR3: CASSPLSPGTQYF; DNA: TGTGCCAGCAGCCCATTAAGTCCGGGTACGCAGTATTTT
V: TRBV6-4; size: .; J: TRBJ2-1; D: .; CDR3: CASSDSWGGSYNEQFF; DNA: TGTGCCAGCAGTGACTCTTGGGGAGGCTCCTACAATGAGCAGTTCTTC
V: TRBV11-1; size: few; J: TRBJ2-5; D: .; CDR3: CASSQRRMYQETQYF; DNA: TGTGCCAGCAGCCAACGCCGGATGTACCAAGAGACCCAGTACTTC
V: TRBV7-9; size: .; J: TRBJ1-3; D: .; CDR3: CASSPGVPGNTIYF; DNA: TGTGCCAGCAGCCCCGGGGTACCTGGAAACACCATATATTTT
V: TRBV28; size: .; J: TRBJ1-4; D: .; CDR3: CASSLKGPEKLFF; DNA: TGTGCCAGCAGTTTGAAGGGTCCTGAAAAACTGTTTTTT
V: TRBV7-2; size: many; J: TRBJ1-1; D: .; CDR3: CASSPLLHPMTEAFF; DNA: TGTGCCAGCAGCCCCCTTCTCCACCCGATGACTGAAGCTTTCTTT
V: TRBV11-3; size: many; J: TRBJ2-2; D: TRBD1; CDR3: CASSRTGGMNGELFF; DNA: TGTGCCAGCAGTCGTACAGGGGGCATGAACGGGGAGCTGTTTTTT
V: TRBV7-3; size: many; J: TRBJ2-3; D: .; CDR3: CASSLSTVTDTQYF; DNA: TGTGCCAGCAGCTTAAGTACGGTCACAGATACGCAGTATTTT
V: TRBV5-4; size: few; J: TRBJ2-5; D: .; CDR3: CASSLDRPSQETQYF; DNA: TGTGCCAGCAGCTTGGACCGGCCGTCCCAAGAGACCCAGTACTTC
V: TRBV6-5; size: few; J: TRBJ2-1; D: TRBD2; CDR3: CASRLTSGGYNEQFF; DNA: TGTGCCAGCAGACTAACTAGCGGAGGGTACAATGAGCAGTTCTTC
V: TRBV13; size: few; J: TRBJ2-2; D: TRBD1; CDR3: CATRRTGGNTGELFF; DNA: TGTGCCACCCGAAGGACAGGGGGGAACACCGGGGAGCTGTTTTTT
V: TRBV6-5; size: .; J: TRBJ2-7; D: .; CDR3: CASSHNSYEQYF; DNA: TGTGCCAGCAGCCACAACTCCTACGAGCAGTACTTC
V: TRBV5-5; size: few; J: TRBJ2-2; D: .; CDR3: CASSLPYGGTNSGELFF; DNA: TGTGCCAGCAGCTTGCCTTACGGAGGGACGAACTCCGGGGAGCTGTTTTTT
V: TRBV19; size: few; J: TRBJ2-1; D: TRBD2; CDR3: CASSMASGTYNEQFF; DNA: TGTGCCAGTAGTATGGCTAGCGGGACTTACAATGAGCAGTTCTTC